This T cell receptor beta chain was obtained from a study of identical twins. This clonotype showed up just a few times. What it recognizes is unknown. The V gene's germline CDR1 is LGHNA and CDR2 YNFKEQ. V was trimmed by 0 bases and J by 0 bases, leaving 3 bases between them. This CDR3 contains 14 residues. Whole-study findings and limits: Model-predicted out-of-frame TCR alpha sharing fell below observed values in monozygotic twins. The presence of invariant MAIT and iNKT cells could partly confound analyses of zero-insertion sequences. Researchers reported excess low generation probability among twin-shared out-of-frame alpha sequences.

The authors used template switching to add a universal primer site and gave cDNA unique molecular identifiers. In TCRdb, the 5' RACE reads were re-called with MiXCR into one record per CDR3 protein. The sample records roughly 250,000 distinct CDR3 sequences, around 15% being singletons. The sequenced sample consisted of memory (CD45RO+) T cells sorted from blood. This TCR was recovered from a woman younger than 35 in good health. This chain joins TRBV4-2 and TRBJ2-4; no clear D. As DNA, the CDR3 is TGTGCCAGCAGCCAAGAAATAGCCAAAAACATTCAGTACTTC. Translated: CASSQEIAKNIQYF.